This entry lists 23 T cell receptor beta chains sequenced from one sample in a study of blood T cell repertoires in COVID-19 (TCRdb year 2020). Receptor libraries were prepared by the immunoSEQ multiplex PCR assay. TCRdb retrieved this table from immuneACCESS and kept in-frame rearrangements only. Not all clones are present; in checked studies, unresolved V genes account for under half, and no reason is known for the remainder. The sample profile shows about 230,000 clones; roughly 85% of them were found once. The top ten constitute around 1% of the sample. Input material: peripheral blood. The source is a man aged 40-49 years with acute or convalescent COVID-19.

The J gene is TRBJ2-5, the V gene TRBV19; the match to TRBD1 covers 12 bases. The CDR3 has 16 amino acids. V lost 6 bases and J lost 5; bases outside the gene matches: 10. CDR1 and CDR2 (germline): LNHDA, SQIVND (reference sequence). CDR3 coding DNA: TGTGCCAGTAGCGGAGGGACAGGGGGCTCGTGGGAGACCCAGTACTTC. Protein: CASSGGTGGSWETQYF.

This chain joins TRBV7-9 and TRBJ1-4; TRBD1 matches at 10 bases. The CDR3 extends over 15 amino acids. V shed 1 base and J 8 bases; nucleotides not matched to a gene: 4. Germline V gene sequence: CDR1 SEHNR, CDR2 FQNEAQ (reference sequence). As DNA, the CDR3 is TGTGCCAGCAGCTTAGAGCGACAGGGGGCAGAAAAACTGTTTTTT. Translation: CASSLERQGAEKLFF.

The genes are TRBV29-1 and TRBJ1-4; 8 bases are a match to TRBD1. Unmatched junction bases numbered 11, after V lost 6 bases and J lost 8 bases. Germline V gene sequence: CDR1 SQVTM, CDR2 ANQGSEA. This CDR3 is built from 14 residues. The CDR3 loop is CSVRDLRQGEKLFF. CDR3 sequence (DNA): TGCAGCGTCCGTGATTTAAGACAGGGGGAAAAACTGTTTTTT.

The chain is built from TRBV9 and TRBJ2-1, with TRBD2 identical over 9 bases. The CDR3 covers 16 residues. The V segment lost 2 bases and the J segment 5 bases; nucleotides outside the gene matches: 8. The germline V gene has CDR1 SGDLS and CDR2 YYNGEE. The CDR3 region has the DNA TGTGCCAGCAGCGTGGCAGAGCGGGGGGTTCACAATGAGCAGTTCTTC. Its translation: CASSVAERGVHNEQFF.

V is TRBV25-1 and J is TRBJ1-1; weak D call: TRBD1 (5 bases). The CDR3 length is 13 residues. The germline V gene has CDR1 MGHDK and CDR2 SYGVNS. The V end lost 7 bases, the J end lost 4 bases, and 13 bases lay between the germline ends. CDR3 region: CASTIRGGTEAFF. The DNA for the CDR3 is TGTGCCAGCACCATAAGGGGCGGCACTGAAGCTTTCTTT.

The gene calls are TRBV18 and TRBJ1-2; D unclear. Germline CDR1 reads KGHSH; CDR2 reads LQKENI. The CDR3 is made up of 14 amino acids. V lost 2 bases to trimming and J lost 2 bases, with 9 bases between them. The chain's CDR3 is CASSPDTRNYGYTF. The CDR3 region has the DNA TGTGCCAGCTCACCAGACACCAGAAACTATGGCTACACCTTC.

The chain uses TRBV18 and TRBJ2-1; TRBD1 might be the D (6 bases). Germline lookup yields CDR1 KGHSH and CDR2 LQKENI. The CDR3 is 12 residues long. Trimming removed 3 bases from V and 15 bases from J, with 15 bases in between. CDR3 amino acids: CASSPRQDSWFF. The CDR3 DNA sequence: TGTGCCAGCTCACCGCGACAGGATTCTTGGTTCTTC.

The chain employs TRBV6-1 and TRBJ1-2; 7 nucleotides agree with TRBD1. With V trimmed by 6 bases and J by 3 bases, 13 bases remained unmatched. Germline CDR1 reads MNHNS; CDR2 reads SASEGT. The CDR3 is made up of 16 amino acids. The CDR3 loop is CASSERTGERDYGYTF. DNA of the CDR3: TGTGCCAGCAGCGAACGGACAGGCGAGAGGGACTATGGCTACACCTTC.

This sequence joins TRBV5-6 and TRBJ1-1; 7 bases match TRBD1. Losses at the gene ends were 3 bases for V and 7 bases for J; bases not matched to a gene: 12. The CDR3 has 15 amino acids. CDR1 is SGHDT and CDR2 is YYEEEE in the germline V gene. The CDR3 bases are TGTGCCAGCAGCTCCGGACAGGCCCATTCGGGTGAAGCTTTCTTT. The encoded protein is CASSSGQAHSGEAFF.

The V call is TRBV2, the J call TRBJ1-2, with D maybe TRBD1 (6 bases). The CDR3 runs 13 residues. Germline values: CDR1 SNHLY, CDR2 FYNNEI. Between the trimmed V and J ends, which lost 2 bases and 4 bases, there was a span of 8 bases. In DNA, the CDR3 is TGTGCCAGCAGTGAAAGGACAGCCTATGGCTACACCTTC. Residues: CASSERTAYGYTF.

This clone has a handful of counts. The V call is TRBV7-2, the J call TRBJ2-7; 12 bases agree with TRBD2. The CDR3 spans 14 residues. Per the germline V gene, CDR1 is SGHTA and CDR2 is FQGNSA. The V and J ends lost 4 bases and 3 bases, in that order; junction bases with no gene match: 1. CDR3 sequence reads: CASSWTSGVYEQYF. CDR3 sequence (DNA): TGTGCCAGCAGCTGGACTAGCGGGGTCTACGAGCAGTACTTC.

This clone came up a few times. V gene TRBV9 combines with J gene TRBJ2-2, with D tentatively TRBD1 (6 bases). The CDR3 extends over 15 amino acids. From germline, CDR1 is SGDLS and CDR2 YYNGEE. V was cut by 0 bases and J by 4 bases, with 10 bases left in between. This CDR3 reads CASSVATGSTGELFF. The CDR3 DNA reads TGTGCCAGCAGCGTAGCAACAGGGTCCACCGGGGAGCTGTTTTTT.

This chain links TRBV28 with TRBJ2-7, with TRBD1 identical over 8 bases. Unmatched junction bases numbered 13, after V lost 4 bases and J lost 5 bases. Germline lookup yields CDR1 MDHEN and CDR2 SYDVKM. This CDR3 has 16 amino acids. The CDR3 spells CASSSPDRTGQNEQYF. CDR3 bases: TGTGCCAGCAGTTCGCCAGACAGGACAGGGCAAAACGAGCAGTACTTC.

This chain links TRBV5-6 with TRBJ1-1; TRBD1 matches 7 bases. Germline V gene sequence: CDR1 SGHDT, CDR2 YYEEEE. The CDR3 is made up of 14 amino acids. The ends lost 3 bases at V and 1 base at J; junction bases unmatched: 3. CDR3 sequence: CASSWNRGNTEAFF. The CDR3 coding sequence is TGTGCCAGCAGCTGGAACAGGGGGAACACTGAAGCTTTCTTT.

This chain connects TRBV7-2 to TRBJ2-3; D is possibly TRBD2 (7 bases). The V gene's germline CDR1 is SGHTA and CDR2 FQGNSA. Trimming removed 5 bases at V and 0 bases at J, with 15 bases between. This CDR3 is 16 amino acids long. The CDR3 protein is CASSRNGGGSTDTQYF. DNA of the CDR3: TGTGCCAGCAGCCGCAATGGGGGGGGCAGCACAGATACGCAGTATTTT.

The chain is built from TRBV5-4 and TRBJ1-1; no reliable D call. V lost 0 bases, J lost 1 base, and 10 bases lay in between. CDR1 is SGHNT and CDR2 is YYREEE in the germline V gene (reference sequence). The CDR3 consists of 15 residues. The CDR3 nucleotides are TGTGCCAGCAGCTTGGGTGCTCAGAAGAACACTGAAGCTTTCTTT. Protein: CASSLGAQKNTEAFF.

The V call is TRBV19, the J call TRBJ2-2, with 7 bases aligning to TRBD1. Germline CDR1 LNHDA, CDR2 SQIVND (reference sequence). This CDR3 contains 15 residues. V gave up 5 bases and J gave up 0 bases; unmatched junction bases: 3. The CDR3 sequence: CASSQTGTNTGELFF. The CDR3, as DNA: TGTGCCAGTAGTCAGACAGGGACGAACACCGGGGAGCTGTTTTTT.

The chain carries TRBV5-1 and TRBJ1-6; D ambiguous. Germline V CDR1 and CDR2: SGHRS, YFSETQ. The CDR3 has 16 residues. The germline V and J ends were trimmed by 1 base and 1 base, with 9 bases remaining between them. The CDR3 protein is CASSLNPPSYNSPLHF. CDR3 nucleotides: TGCGCCAGCAGCTTGAATCCCCCATCCTATAATTCACCCCTCCACTTT.

The genes are TRBV2 and TRBJ2-7; possibly TRBD2 for D (6 bases). V gave up 1 base and J gave up 2 bases, with 18 bases separating them. Germline V lookup: CDR1 SNHLY, CDR2 FYNNEI. The CDR3 length is 17 residues. CDR3 DNA sequence: TGTGCCAGCAGTGAAGTGGGTGGACTACTCAGGCCCTACGAGCAGTACTTC. Its translation: CASSEVGGLLRPYEQYF.

The chain links TRBV15 to TRBJ1-5; 10 nucleotides line up with TRBD1. The CDR3 loop spans 16 amino acids. Germline V gives CDR1 LNHNV, CDR2 YYDKDF (reference sequence). Germline trimming cut 5 bases from V and 5 bases from J; bases unmatched to any gene: 9. The CDR3 DNA reads TGTGCCACCAGCCTCAGCGACAGGGGGCGTTATCAGCCCCAGCATTTT. Residues: CATSLSDRGRYQPQHF.

V and J are TRBV7-9 and TRBJ2-1, with a weak D call TRBD2 (5 bases). The CDR3 totals 11 residues. Trimming cost V 7 bases and J 9 bases, with 10 bases left between them. The germline V gene has CDR1 SEHNR and CDR2 FQNEAQ (reference sequence). In nucleotides, the CDR3 is TGTGCCAGCAACGGGGAAGGTGAGCAGTTCTTC. This encodes CASNGEGEQFF.

The chain combines TRBV6-4 with TRBJ1-1; D is unresolved. Germline V gene data show CDR1 as MRHNA and CDR2 as SNTAGT. Trimming left V 0 bases short and J 4 bases short, with 9 bases between. CDR3 length: 14 residues. CDR3 nucleotide sequence: TGTGCCAGCAGTGACTCCCCGTTGAGCACTGAAGCTTTCTTT. Translated: CASSDSPLSTEAFF.

The CDR3 region is CASSDGGAGQSYNEQFF. The CDR3 DNA follows: TGTGCCAGCAGTGACGGCGGGGCGGGACAGTCTTACAATGAGCAGTTCTTC. V gene TRBV6-4 combines with J gene TRBJ2-1, with D possibly matching TRBD1 (7 bases). CDR3 length equals 17 residues. V lost 2 bases, J lost 4 bases, and 18 bases lay in between. The V gene's germline CDR1 is MRHNA and CDR2 SNTAGT.